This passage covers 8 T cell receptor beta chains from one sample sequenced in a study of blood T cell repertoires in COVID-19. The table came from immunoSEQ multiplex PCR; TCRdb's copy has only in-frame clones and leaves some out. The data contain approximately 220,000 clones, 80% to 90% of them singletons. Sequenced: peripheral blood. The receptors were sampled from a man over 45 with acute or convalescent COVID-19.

This CDR3 is CAWSVGQGGTQYF. The CDR3 bases are TGTGCCTGGAGTGTAGGGCAGGGAGGTACGCAGTATTTT. V usage is TRBV30 and J usage is TRBJ2-3; weak D call: TRBD2 (6 bases). V dropped 0 bases and J dropped 8 bases, with 12 bases sitting between them. The CDR3 is made up of 13 amino acids. Germline CDR1 and CDR2: GTSNPN and SVGIG (reference sequence).

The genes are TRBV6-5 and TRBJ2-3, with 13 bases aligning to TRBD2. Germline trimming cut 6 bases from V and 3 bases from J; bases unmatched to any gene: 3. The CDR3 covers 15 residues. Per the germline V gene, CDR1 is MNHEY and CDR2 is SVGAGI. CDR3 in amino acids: CASSRTSGGTDTQYF. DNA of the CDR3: TGTGCCAGCAGCCGGACTAGCGGGGGAACAGATACGCAGTATTTT.

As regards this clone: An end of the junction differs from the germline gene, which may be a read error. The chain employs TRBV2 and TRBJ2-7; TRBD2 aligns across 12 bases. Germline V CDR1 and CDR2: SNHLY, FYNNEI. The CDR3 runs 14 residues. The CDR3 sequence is CTCRSASGGGKQYF. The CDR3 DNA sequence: TGCACCTGCCGGTCTGCTAGCGGGGGGGGCAAGCAGTACTTC.

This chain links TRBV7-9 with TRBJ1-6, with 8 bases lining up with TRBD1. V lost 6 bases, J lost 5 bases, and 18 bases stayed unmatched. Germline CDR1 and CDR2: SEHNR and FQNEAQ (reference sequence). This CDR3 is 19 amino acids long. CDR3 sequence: CASRSGRGLRYGHNSPLHF. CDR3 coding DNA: TGTGCCAGCAGGTCCGGCAGGGGGCTCCGGTATGGGCATAATTCACCCCTCCACTTT.

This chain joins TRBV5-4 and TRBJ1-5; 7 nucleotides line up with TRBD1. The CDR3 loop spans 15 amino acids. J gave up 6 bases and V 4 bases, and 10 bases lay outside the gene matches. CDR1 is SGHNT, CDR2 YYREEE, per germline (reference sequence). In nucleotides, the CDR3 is TGTGCCAGCAGCCGCTGGGACAGCCCGGCTCAGCCCCAGCATTTT. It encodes CASSRWDSPAQPQHF.

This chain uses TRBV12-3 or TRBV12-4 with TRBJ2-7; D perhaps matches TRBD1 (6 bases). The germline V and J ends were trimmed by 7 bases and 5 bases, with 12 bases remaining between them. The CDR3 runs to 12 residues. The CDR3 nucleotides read TGTGCCAGCACCAATGGGGGCGACGAGCAGTACTTC. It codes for CASTNGGDEQYF.

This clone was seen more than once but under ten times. The CDR3 region is CASSHGVNTEAFF. In DNA form, the CDR3 reads TGTGCCAGCTCCCACGGGGTGAACACTGAAGCTTTCTTT. The rearrangement uses TRBV18 and TRBJ1-1; D remains ambiguous. This CDR3 contains 13 residues. Between the trimmed V and J ends, which lost 6 bases and 0 bases, there was a span of 8 bases. Germline CDR1 reads KGHSH; CDR2 reads LQKENI.

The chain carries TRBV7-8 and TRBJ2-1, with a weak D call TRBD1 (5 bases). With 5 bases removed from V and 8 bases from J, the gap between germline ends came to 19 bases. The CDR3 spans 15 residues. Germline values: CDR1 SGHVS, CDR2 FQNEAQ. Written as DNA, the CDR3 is TGTGCCAGCAGCCCAGCCCAGTGGGGCCGGGATGAGCAGTTCTTC. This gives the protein CASSPAQWGRDEQFF.